Each of the 30 T cell receptor beta chains below was sequenced from the same sample in a study of T cells in Graves' hyperthyroidism and ophthalmopathy. Researchers took RNA transcripts and amplified the TCR beta CDR3 regions from them. First-round RT-PCR with HTBI primers amplified the TCR CDR3 region. One entry per CDR3 protein results from TCRdb running MiXCR on the multiplex PCR reads. In the table there are 300,000 to 450,000 distinct CDR3 sequences, approximately 25% of which are singletons. Material for sequencing was blood. Receptor source: a man aged 45 to 65 with Graves' hyperthyroidism.

This clonotype was observed a handful of times. V gene TRBV19 combines with J gene TRBJ2-5, with D possibly matching TRBD1 (5 bases). Trimming removed 4 bases at V and 4 bases at J, with 7 bases between. In germline, CDR1 is LNHDA, CDR2 SQIVND (reference sequence). The CDR3 covers 12 residues. The CDR3 here is CASSKGAETQYF. The CDR3 nucleotides read TGTGCCAGTAGTAAAGGGGCAGAGACCCAGTACTTC. Based on the CDR3 plus reference TRBV19 and TRBJ2-5, the full variable domain is DGGITQSPKYLFRKEGQNVTLSCEQNLNHDAMYWYRQDPGQGLRLIYYSQIVNDFQKGDIAEGYSVSREKKESFPLTVTSAQKNPTAFYLCASSKGAETQYFGPGTRLLVL.

The chain uses TRBV3-1 and TRBJ2-1, with 10 positions matching TRBD2. This CDR3 has 15 residues. Per the germline V gene, CDR1 is LGHDT and CDR2 is YNNKEL (reference sequence). Losses at the gene ends were 5 bases for V and 4 bases for J; bases not matched to a gene: 5. The CDR3 loop is CASSITSGVYNEQFF. The CDR3 nucleotides are TGTGCCAGCAGCATCACTAGCGGGGTTTACAATGAGCAGTTCTTC.

J is TRBJ2-6 and V is TRBV5-1; D call uncertain. V lost 4 bases, J lost 0 bases, and 17 bases lay in between. Germline CDR1 is SGHRS and CDR2 is YFSETQ. The CDR3 is 18 amino acids. The CDR3, as DNA: TGCGCCAGCAGCCCTATCAGGCGAACGTTCTCTGGGGCCAACGTCCTGACTTTC. Residues: CASSPIRRTFSGANVLTF.

The chain carries TRBV6-1 and TRBJ2-7; 11 bases align to TRBD2. This CDR3 has 16 residues. Per the germline V gene, CDR1 is MNHNS and CDR2 is SASEGT. Trimming cost V 10 bases and J 6 bases; bases outside gene matches: 17. CDR3 coding DNA: TGTGCCACCAGAATCTTAGCGGGAGGGCCGGAGAGCGAGCAGTACTTC. It codes for CATRILAGGPESEQYF.

The J gene is TRBJ2-7, the V gene TRBV28; no clear D gene. Germline V gives CDR1 MDHEN, CDR2 SYDVKM. The V and J ends lost 6 bases and 1 base respectively, with 13 bases between them. This CDR3 has 14 residues. In DNA, the CDR3 is TGTGCCAGCAGGGCGCCTCCGACTTCCTACGAGCAGTACTTC. The encoded protein is CASRAPPTSYEQYF.

The chain carries TRBV6-1 and TRBJ2-1; the match to TRBD2 covers 7 bases. The CDR3 spans 16 residues. Germline V CDR1 and CDR2: MNHNS, SASEGT. Trimming cost V 6 bases and J 1 base; bases outside gene matches: 9. CDR3 sequence reads: CASRPLGLGSYNEQFF. In DNA, the CDR3 is TGTGCCAGCAGACCCCTCGGACTAGGGTCCTACAATGAGCAGTTCTTC.

This clonotype was recorded a few times. This chain links TRBV5-1 with TRBJ2-3; 13 bases line up with TRBD2. Germline-derived CDR1 and CDR2 are SGHRS and YFSETQ. This CDR3 is built from 17 residues. Trimming cost V 4 bases and J 6 bases; bases outside gene matches: 11. DNA for the CDR3: TGCGCCAGCAGCCAGGGACTAGCGGGACCCCCTGGCGATACGCAGTATTTT. It encodes CASSQGLAGPPGDTQYF. Using reference TRBV5-1 and TRBJ2-3 for the parts outside the CDR3, the full variable domain is KAGVTQTPRYLIKTRGQQVTLSCSPISGHRSVSWYQQTPGQGLQFLFEYFSETQRNKGNFPGRFSGRQFSNSRSEMNVSTLELGDSALYLCASSQGLAGPPGDTQYFGPGTRLTVL.

This clonotype was seen a few times. The chain combines TRBV7-8 with TRBJ2-5; D unclear. The germline CDR1 and CDR2 sequences are SGHVS and FQNEAQ. CDR3 size: 14 residues. V lost 7 bases to trimming and J lost 4 bases, with 16 bases between them. The CDR3 nucleotides are TGTGCCAGCAAACCTAGGAGCAAACGAGAGACCCAGTACTTC. This gives the protein CASKPRSKRETQYF.

This clonotype showed up just a few times. J is TRBJ2-7 and V is TRBV27; a possible D gene is TRBD1 (6 bases). Germline V gene sequence: CDR1 MNHEY, CDR2 SMNVEV (reference sequence). The CDR3 is 14 amino acids. Trimming shortened V by 7 bases and J by 0 bases, and 13 bases separated the two germline ends. The CDR3 sequence is CASTRDIYSYEQYF. The CDR3 DNA reads as TGTGCCAGCACCCGGGACATCTACTCCTACGAGCAGTACTTC.

J is TRBJ2-3 and V is TRBV20-1; 8 positions match TRBD2. Per germline, CDR1 DFQATT and CDR2 SNEGSKA (reference sequence). The CDR3 sequence is 13 residues long. Trimming removed 7 bases from V and 3 bases from J; junction bases left unmatched: 6. CDR3 sequence reads: CSVGASGTDTQYF. CDR3 in DNA: TGCAGTGTAGGGGCTAGCGGGACAGATACGCAGTATTTT.

The table lists this clonotype with a count of one. A read error may be the cause here, since a much bigger clone is one base away. V gene TRBV13 combines with J gene TRBJ2-7; 8 bases map to TRBD2. Germline V gives CDR1 PRHDT, CDR2 FYEKMQ (reference sequence). The CDR3 runs 15 residues. The CDR3 coding sequence is TGTGCCAGCAGCTTAGAGGGTAGCGGGGCCTACGTGCAGTACTTC. It encodes CASSLEGSGAYVQYF.

This clonotype was recorded at least ten times. This rearrangement joins TRBV12-3 or TRBV12-4 to TRBJ1-5, with 9 bases that match TRBD1. The CDR3 length is 14 residues. The V segment lost 8 bases and the J segment 1 base; nucleotides outside the gene matches: 3. CDR3 protein: CASRQGVSNQPQHF. CDR3 coding DNA: TGTGCCAGCCGACAGGGGGTAAGCAATCAGCCCCAGCATTTT.

The rearrangement joins TRBV6-5 to TRBJ2-7, with unresolved D. The CDR3 has 13 amino acids. CDR1 is MNHEY and CDR2 is SVGAGI in the germline V gene. Between the trimmed V and J ends, which lost 0 bases and 3 bases, there was a span of 6 bases. CDR3 DNA sequence: TGTGCCAGCAGTTACTCGATTCACTACGAGCAGTACTTC. This encodes CASSYSIHYEQYF.

This chain links TRBV20-1 with TRBJ2-4; D is unclear. CDR1 is DFQATT, CDR2 SNEGSKA, per germline (reference sequence). The CDR3 length is 14 residues. V dropped 6 bases and J dropped 1 base, with 13 bases sitting between them. The chain's CDR3 is CSARTAWAKNIQYF. CDR3 coding DNA: TGCAGTGCAAGGACCGCATGGGCCAAAAACATTCAGTACTTC.

This clonotype has ten or more counts. The CDR3 reads CASSLAGPAGTPFF. CDR3 DNA sequence: TGTGCCAGCAGCTTAGCGGGACCCGCCGGGACACCCTTCTTC. V is TRBV11-1 and J is TRBJ2-1; the D gene is possibly TRBD1 (6 bases). The CDR3 contains 14 residues. The V gene's germline CDR1 is SGHAT and CDR2 FQDESV (reference sequence). With 0 bases removed from V and 16 bases from J, the gap between germline ends came to 19 bases.

The chain joins TRBV28 to TRBJ2-7; D assignment may be TRBD1 or TRBD2 (5 bases each). V was cut by 8 bases and J by 2 bases, with 22 bases left in between. CDR3 size: 16 residues. Germline loops: CDR1 MDHEN, CDR2 SYDVKM. The CDR3 protein is CASHFGTQELAYEQYF. Written as DNA, the CDR3 is TGTGCCAGCCACTTTGGGACCCAGGAACTAGCCTACGAGCAGTACTTC.

V usage is TRBV5-1 and J usage is TRBJ2-1; the D is unclear. V gave up 1 base and J gave up 4 bases, with 9 bases separating them. Germline CDR1 is SGHRS and CDR2 is YFSETQ. The CDR3 runs 14 residues. CDR3 sequence (DNA): TGCGCCAGCAGCTTGAATTACGGATACAATGAGCAGTTCTTC. Amino acid sequence: CASSLNYGYNEQFF.

This clonotype came up a few times. The chain carries TRBV15 and TRBJ2-1; 9 bases agree with TRBD2. The CDR3 runs 16 residues. V shed 0 bases and J 6 bases; nucleotides not matched to a gene: 6. Germline lookup yields CDR1 LNHNV and CDR2 YYDKDF (reference sequence). CDR3 sequence reads: CATSREGGRASNEQFF. The CDR3 DNA reads as TGTGCCACCAGCAGAGAGGGCGGGAGGGCATCCAATGAGCAGTTCTTC.

In this sample, this clonotype turned up a few times. CDR3 region: CASSRGLASDEQYF. The CDR3 DNA follows: TGTGCCAGCTCTCGAGGACTAGCCTCGGATGAGCAGTACTTC. The rearrangement uses TRBV18 and TRBJ2-7; 8 nucleotides line up with TRBD2. The germline gives CDR1 KGHSH, CDR2 LQKENI. The ends lost 6 bases at V and 7 bases at J; junction bases unmatched: 11. This CDR3 has 14 amino acids.

This clonotype was counted a few times. V gene TRBV27 combines with J gene TRBJ2-3; TRBD1 is a possible D gene (6 bases). Deletions cut 3 bases from V and 8 bases from J, with 18 bases between. The CDR3 length is 15 residues. The V gene's germline CDR1 is MNHEY and CDR2 SMNVEV (reference sequence). CDR3: CASSLMSGVTVTQYF. In nucleotides, the CDR3 is TGTGCCAGCAGTTTGATGTCAGGGGTTACTGTTACGCAGTATTTT.

V gene TRBV10-3 combines with J gene TRBJ2-1, with 8 bases fitting TRBD2. The germline CDR1 and CDR2 sequences are ENHRY and SYGVKD. V was clipped by 4 bases and J by 7 bases; unmatched bases: 9. The CDR3 covers 15 residues. The CDR3 DNA follows: TGTGCCATCAGTGCATTTAGCGGGACTTCGAATGAGCAGTTCTTC. This encodes CAISAFSGTSNEQFF.

This clonotype was found a few times. This chain connects TRBV7-9 to TRBJ2-5, with TRBD2 as a possible D gene (5 bases). Germline CDR1 is SEHNR and CDR2 is FQNEAQ (reference sequence). V shed 0 bases and J shed 4 bases, with 9 bases lying between them. The CDR3 consists of 14 residues. The CDR3 region is CASSLAKAGETQYF. DNA of the CDR3: TGTGCCAGCAGCTTAGCGAAGGCGGGAGAGACCCAGTACTTC.

This clonotype has ten or more counts. This chain links TRBV2 with TRBJ2-7; perhaps D is TRBD1 or TRBD2 (5 bases each). The CDR3 consists of 14 residues. Germline V CDR1 and CDR2: SNHLY, FYNNEI. The V and J ends lost 3 bases and 3 bases respectively, with 12 bases between them. CDR3 in DNA: TGTGCCAGCAGTGAGCAGGGACCCCGCTACGAGCAGTACTTC. Protein product: CASSEQGPRYEQYF.

This clonotype was detected many times. V gene TRBV19 combines with J gene TRBJ2-7; 8 nucleotides agree with TRBD2. Germline V gives CDR1 LNHDA, CDR2 SQIVND (reference sequence). The V and J ends lost 6 bases and 3 bases, in that order; junction bases with no gene match: 1. The CDR3 loop spans 12 amino acids. The CDR3 sequence is CASSGRDYEQYF. The DNA for the CDR3 is TGTGCCAGTAGCGGGAGGGACTACGAGCAGTACTTC.

This clonotype was observed a handful of times. The V gene is TRBV2, the J gene TRBJ2-3, with D perhaps TRBD1 or TRBD2 (5 bases each). The CDR3 is made up of 14 amino acids. Trimming took off 4 bases at V and 0 bases at J, with 8 bases between the two ends. The V gene's germline CDR1 is SNHLY and CDR2 FYNNEI. The chain's CDR3 is CASSGGSSTDTQYF. DNA of the CDR3: TGTGCCAGCAGTGGGGGGTCAAGCACAGATACGCAGTATTTT.

This chain uses TRBV9 with TRBJ2-2, with TRBD2 identical over 8 bases. Per germline, CDR1 SGDLS and CDR2 YYNGEE. The length of the CDR3 is 14 residues. V lost 0 bases, J lost 8 bases, and 3 bases stayed unmatched. The CDR3 sequence: CASSVVVAGGELFF. In DNA, the CDR3 is TGTGCCAGCAGCGTAGTCGTAGCGGGAGGGGAGCTGTTTTTT.

The sample holds a few counts of this clonotype. This rearrangement joins TRBV5-4 to TRBJ1-1; D unclear. V shed 4 bases and J shed 11 bases, with 12 bases lying between them. The germline CDR1 and CDR2 sequences are SGHNT and YYREEE (reference sequence). This CDR3 comprises 11 residues. Written as DNA, the CDR3 is TGTGCCAGCAGCAGCAATTTCGCCGCTTTCTTT. Amino acid sequence: CASSSNFAAFF.

The rearrangement links TRBV13 to TRBJ2-7; D gene unclear. The V gene's germline CDR1 is PRHDT and CDR2 FYEKMQ (reference sequence). The CDR3 extends over 13 amino acids. V gave up 4 bases and J gave up 6 bases, with 13 bases separating them. The CDR3 sequence: CASSSSLVGEQYF. The DNA for the CDR3 is TGTGCCAGCAGCTCCTCTTTGGTGGGCGAGCAGTACTTC.

This clonotype has a count of ten or more. The chain combines TRBV18 with TRBJ2-5; perhaps TRBD2 as D (6 bases). The ends were cut back, 1 base at V and 4 bases at J, with 13 bases in the middle. The V gene's germline CDR1 is KGHSH and CDR2 LQKENI. The CDR3 consists of 15 residues. CDR3 residues: CASSPLLAGLETQYF. Written as DNA, the CDR3 is TGTGCCAGCTCACCACTCCTGGCGGGGCTAGAGACCCAGTACTTC.

This clonotype has ten or more counts. This sequence joins TRBV24-1 and TRBJ2-1, with TRBD2 identical over 10 bases. V was pared by 2 bases and J by 6 bases, with 6 bases of the junction left unmatched. There are 16 residues in the CDR3. CDR1 and CDR2 from the germline V gene are KGHDR and SFDVKD. CDR3 loop: CATSDSPSGSLNEQFF. The CDR3 coding sequence is TGTGCCACCAGTGATTCCCCTAGCGGGAGCCTCAATGAGCAGTTCTTC.